This TCR beta chain was recovered during a study of blood T cell repertoires in COVID-19. On the study more broadly: The United States, Italy and Spain supplied acute and convalescent COVID-19 samples. T cells, B-cell-depleted T cells, or PBMCs provided the cDNA or gDNA that served as material.

The protocol was immunoSEQ multiplex PCR, while the TCRdb copy is restricted to in-frame clones and leaves out a portion. This table holds 150,000 to 170,000 clones, roughly 83% found once. What was sequenced was peripheral blood. This clonotype was sampled from a woman in her sixties or seventies with acute or convalescent COVID-19.

The CDR3 loop is CASTPGQLNSPLHF. Here the CDR3 DNA reads TGCGCCAGCACACCGGGACAGCTTAATTCACCCCTCCACTTT. The chain couples TRBV4-1 to TRBJ1-6; 7 nucleotides agree with TRBD1. J lost 6 bases, V lost 7 bases, and 6 bases had no gene match. The germline V gene has CDR1 MGHRA and CDR2 YSYEKL. The CDR3 covers 14 residues.